What follows are 27 T cell receptor beta chains derived from one specimen sequenced in a study of blood T cell repertoires in COVID-19. Sequenced by immunoSEQ multiplex PCR; TCRdb stores in-frame clones only, minus some. The data contain fewer than 250,000 clones, more than 75% of them singletons. What was sequenced was PBMCs or T cells enriched from blood (not recorded which). The receptors here all came from a woman aged 50 to 65 who had recovered from COVID-19.

CDR3 nucleotides: TGTGCCAGCAGTGCGGGGGGGGCCCAAGAGACCCAGTACTTC. Its translation: CASSAGGAQETQYF. The V and J genes are TRBV28 and TRBJ2-5; 9 nucleotides line up with TRBD2. The V gene end was trimmed by 5 bases and the J gene end by 1 base; junction bases not matched to a gene: 2. The CDR3 covers 14 residues. Germline CDR1 is MDHEN and CDR2 is SYDVKM. Complete variable domain (other parts from reference TRBV28 and TRBJ2-5): DVKVTQSSRYLVKRTGEKVFLECVQDMDHENMFWYRQDPGLGLRLIYFSYDVKMKEKGDIPEGYSVSREKKERFSLILESASTNQTSMYLCASSAGGAQETQYFGPGTRLLVL.

The chain recombines TRBV7-9 with TRBJ2-1, with 16 positions matching TRBD2. The CDR3 loop spans 18 amino acids. With 2 bases clipped from V and 4 bases from J, the junction kept 5 bases outside the gene matches. Germline CDR1 and CDR2: SEHNR and FQNEAQ (reference sequence). The CDR3 DNA sequence: TGTGCCAGCAGCTTATCCGGGACTAGCGGGGGGGCTTACAATGAGCAGTTCTTC. Protein: CASSLSGTSGGAYNEQFF.

The chain carries TRBV2 and TRBJ2-3; 7 bases align to TRBD2. This CDR3 is built from 13 residues. Germline V gene sequence: CDR1 SNHLY, CDR2 FYNNEI. The V segment lost 8 bases and the J segment 8 bases; nucleotides outside the gene matches: 10. This CDR3 reads CASESSGPGTQYF. For the CDR3, the DNA is TGTGCCAGCGAGAGTAGCGGGCCAGGTACGCAGTATTTT.

This clone has more than one count but fewer than ten. The rearrangement links TRBV18 to TRBJ2-1; maybe TRBD1 (5 bases). V shed 2 bases and J shed 3 bases, with 8 bases lying between them. The V gene's germline CDR1 is KGHSH and CDR2 LQKENI. The CDR3 is made up of 14 amino acids. CDR3 loop: CASSPETVYNEQFF. The CDR3 bases are TGTGCCAGCTCACCAGAGACAGTCTACAATGAGCAGTTCTTC.

The V and J genes are TRBV11-3 and TRBJ1-2, with a weak D call TRBD1 (5 bases). CDR1 is SGHNT and CDR2 is YENEEA in the germline V gene. The CDR3 extends over 20 amino acids. V lost 1 base, J lost 8 bases, and 32 bases lay in between. The CDR3 region is CASSLVGGEDSATSVNGYTF. Here the CDR3 DNA reads TGTGCCAGCAGCTTAGTGGGGGGGGAAGATTCCGCTACGTCAGTGAACGGCTACACCTTC.

The rearrangement uses TRBV12-5 and TRBJ1-4; 9 bases fit TRBD1. Germline V gene lookup returns CDR1 LGHNT and CDR2 FRNRAP. The junction had 7 bases not matched to a gene; V was cut back by 6 bases and J by 8 bases. The CDR3 covers 14 residues. CDR3 nucleotide sequence: TGTGCTAGTGGGTTGACAGGGGGTGGAGAAAAACTGTTTTTT. Encoded protein: CASGLTGGGEKLFF.

Notes on this clone: A junction end diverges from the germline sequence, so it may reflect a read error. The CDR3 sequence: CASSPMGLAGTRELFF. CDR3 in DNA: TGTGCCAGCAGTCCAATGGGACTAGCGGGCACCCGGGAGCTGTTTTTT. V is TRBV28 and J is TRBJ2-2; 12 nucleotides line up with TRBD2. The CDR3 totals 16 residues. Germline-derived CDR1 and CDR2 are MDHEN and SYDVKM.

The V and J genes are TRBV7-2 and TRBJ2-7, with D uncertain. The CDR3 is made up of 12 amino acids. Trimming took off 5 bases at V and 4 bases at J, with 9 bases between the two ends. Germline V gene data show CDR1 as SGHTA and CDR2 as FQGNSA. CDR3 coding DNA: TGTGCCAGCAGCCCCGATAGATACGAGCAGTACTTC. Translation: CASSPDRYEQYF.

The rearrangement uses TRBV27 and TRBJ1-1; no clear D. Trimming pared 5 bases from V and 4 bases from J, leaving 14 bases between. Germline CDR1 and CDR2: MNHEY and SMNVEV (reference sequence). This CDR3 is 14 amino acids long. DNA for the CDR3: TGTGCCAGCAGTCCCTTTGGGGAGGTCACTGAAGCTTTCTTT. Protein sequence: CASSPFGEVTEAFF.

The CDR3 reads CASSPGQGSDQPQHF. The CDR3 nucleotides are TGTGCCAGCTCACCAGGACAGGGAAGTGATCAGCCCCAGCATTTT. The chain links TRBV18 to TRBJ1-5, with TRBD1 matching over 8 bases. CDR3 length: 15 residues. V gave up 2 bases and J gave up 5 bases; unmatched junction bases: 5. The germline gives CDR1 KGHSH, CDR2 LQKENI.

V usage is TRBV4-3 and J usage is TRBJ2-7; 7 bases agree with TRBD2. Germline trimming cut 4 bases from V and 0 bases from J; bases unmatched to any gene: 9. Germline values: CDR1 LGHNA, CDR2 YSLEER. The CDR3 runs to 16 residues. The CDR3 sequence: CASSPSGEGDSYEQYF. CDR3 in DNA: TGCGCCAGCAGCCCCTCCGGGGAGGGAGACTCCTACGAGCAGTACTTC.

The chain joins TRBV6-4 to TRBJ2-3; weak D call: TRBD2 (5 bases). Germline loops: CDR1 MRHNA, CDR2 SNTAGT. This CDR3 contains 14 residues. Deletions cut 6 bases from V and 4 bases from J, with 14 bases between. In DNA form, the CDR3 reads TGTGCCAGCAGCGAGGGAACTAGTTCAGATACGCAGTATTTT. Amino acids: CASSEGTSSDTQYF.

V usage is TRBV28 and J usage is TRBJ1-6; D unresolved. Germline CDR1 reads MDHEN; CDR2 reads SYDVKM. The V and J ends lost 8 bases and 0 bases respectively, with 5 bases between them. The CDR3 is 13 residues long. The CDR3 region is CASLSSYNSPLHF. CDR3 sequence (DNA): TGTGCCAGCCTTAGCTCCTATAATTCACCCCTCCACTTT.

The J gene is TRBJ1-4, the V gene TRBV7-9; D gene uncertain. Germline lookup yields CDR1 SEHNR and CDR2 FQNEAQ (reference sequence). The V and J ends lost 5 bases and 6 bases respectively, with 19 bases between them. This CDR3 is 16 amino acids long. The CDR3 DNA sequence: TGTGCCAGCAGCGAGGGAGACGACTTCGAAGATGAAAAACTGTTTTTT. Protein sequence: CASSEGDDFEDEKLFF.

The chain couples TRBV7-9 to TRBJ2-7; TRBD1 aligns across 7 bases. CDR3 size: 13 residues. The trim removed 7 bases at V and 9 bases at J, leaving 12 bases unmatched. The V gene's germline CDR1 is SEHNR and CDR2 FQNEAQ (reference sequence). The CDR3 coding sequence is TGTGCCAGCACTAAGGGACAGCCATCAGGGCAGTACTTC. Protein: CASTKGQPSGQYF.

The V gene is TRBV11-2, the J gene TRBJ2-3, with a tentative D call TRBD1 (7 bases). V lost 4 bases, J lost 11 bases, and 16 bases lay in between. The CDR3 runs to 13 residues. Germline V gives CDR1 SGHAT, CDR2 FQNNGV. The DNA for the CDR3 is TGTGCCAGCAGCTGGCAGGACCAGGGGGGGCAGTATTTT. Amino acid sequence: CASSWQDQGGQYF.

The chain combines TRBV27 with TRBJ2-2; no reliable D call. Germline V gene sequence: CDR1 MNHEY, CDR2 SMNVEV (reference sequence). The CDR3 loop spans 12 amino acids. V was trimmed by 8 bases and J by 6 bases, leaving 10 bases between them. The CDR3 DNA follows: TGTGCCAGCGCCATAGGAGCCGGGGAGCTGTTTTTT. Protein: CASAIGAGELFF.

Points on this clone: This same CDR3 is encoded by further DNA sequences in the sample. The chain links TRBV18 to TRBJ1-1; weak D call: TRBD1 (6 bases). Trimming left V 6 bases short and J 1 base short, with 9 bases between. This CDR3 is built from 13 residues. Germline V CDR1 and CDR2: KGHSH, LQKENI. CDR3 protein: CASSSTGNTEAFF. CDR3 nucleotides: TGTGCCAGCTCTTCGACAGGGAACACTGAAGCTTTCTTT.

V is TRBV30 and J is TRBJ1-2; TRBD1 matches 7 bases. Germline CDR1 GTSNPN, CDR2 SVGIG (reference sequence). V dropped 0 bases and J dropped 8; count of bases not matched to a gene: 12. CDR3 size: 15 residues. CDR3 coding DNA: TGTGCCTGGAGTGTCACCGAGACAGGGATGCGCGGCTACACCTTC. Encoded protein: CAWSVTETGMRGYTF.

The chain has TRBV11-2 and TRBJ2-7; 7 bases fit TRBD1. This CDR3 is built from 15 residues. Looked up from germline, CDR1 is SGHAT and CDR2 is FQNNGV. J was trimmed by 4 bases and V by 5 bases; bases with no gene match: 11. The CDR3 sequence is CASSPWDRAIYEQYF. The CDR3 DNA reads TGTGCCAGCAGCCCTTGGGACAGAGCCATATACGAGCAGTACTTC.

The V call is TRBV5-1, the J call TRBJ1-2; D remains unclear. With 0 bases removed from V and 4 bases from J, the gap between germline ends came to 13 bases. The CDR3 consists of 15 residues. Per germline, CDR1 SGHRS and CDR2 YFSETQ. This CDR3 reads CASSLGVPTGYGYTF. The CDR3 DNA reads TGCGCCAGCAGCTTGGGCGTCCCTACGGGCTATGGCTACACCTTC. Filled out from reference TRBV5-1 and TRBJ1-2, the complete variable domain reads KAGVTQTPRYLIKTRGQQVTLSCSPISGHRSVSWYQQTPGQGLQFLFEYFSETQRNKGNFPGRFSGRQFSNSRSEMNVSTLELGDSALYLCASSLGVPTGYGYTFGSGTRLTVV.

V is TRBV27 and J is TRBJ1-1; tentative D call: TRBD1 (5 bases). Between the trimmed V and J ends, which lost 7 bases and 3 bases, there was a span of 24 bases. The CDR3 runs 17 residues. Germline V lookup: CDR1 MNHEY, CDR2 SMNVEV (reference sequence). The CDR3 DNA sequence: TGTGCCAGCACCCCTCAGAAGAGTTTCACGGGGGACACTGAAGCTTTCTTT. This codes for CASTPQKSFTGDTEAFF.

This clone was counted once. CDR3 sequence reads: CASTRLAGTEQYF. As DNA, the CDR3 is TGTGCCAGCACGCGACTAGCGGGAACTGAGCAGTACTTC. J is TRBJ2-7 and V is TRBV6-5; 11 bases align to TRBD2. The germline gives CDR1 MNHEY, CDR2 SVGAGI. The CDR3 sequence is 13 residues long. V was clipped by 7 bases and J by 7 bases; unmatched bases: 6.

CDR3 nucleotides: TGTGCCAGCCGGGGACAGCCCATACGGGGCTACACCTTC. Residues: CASRGQPIRGYTF. The chain is built from TRBV27 and TRBJ1-2, with TRBD1 matching over 7 bases. Germline V gives CDR1 MNHEY, CDR2 SMNVEV (reference sequence). The CDR3 spans 13 residues. V was pared by 8 bases and J by 8 bases, with 11 bases of the junction left unmatched.

This chain connects TRBV9 to TRBJ2-2; the D gene is possibly TRBD1 (6 bases). The CDR3 loop spans 15 amino acids. V dropped 0 bases and J dropped 4 bases, with 10 bases sitting between them. Germline CDR1 is SGDLS and CDR2 is YYNGEE. The CDR3 sequence is CASSVVGAFTGELFF. The CDR3 region has the DNA TGTGCCAGCAGCGTAGTGGGGGCCTTCACCGGGGAGCTGTTTTTT.

A word on this clone: Just one base apart from a much larger clone, this may be a read error. V gene TRBV7-8 combines with J gene TRBJ2-7; D remains ambiguous. The V gene lost 0 bases and the J gene lost 3 bases, with 3 bases spanning the gap. This CDR3 contains 12 residues. Germline CDR1 SGHVS, CDR2 FQNEAQ. CDR3 sequence: CASSLALYEQYF. CDR3 in DNA: TGTGCCAGCAGCTTAGCCCTCTACGAGCAGTACTTC.

The gene calls are TRBV12-5 and TRBJ2-2; TRBD1 matches 8 bases. CDR1 is LGHNT, CDR2 FRNRAP, per germline. V lost 4 bases to trimming and J lost 0 bases; unmatched junction nucleotides: 4. This CDR3 is 16 amino acids long. CDR3 nucleotides: TGTGCTAGTGGTTATCAGGGGGCACCGAACACCGGGGAGCTGTTTTTT. Translation gives CASGYQGAPNTGELFF.